A selection of T cell receptor beta chains follows, all from one sample in a study of cytomegalovirus exposure and HLA in healthy donors. Assay: immunoSEQ multiplex PCR; the TCRdb copy retains only in-frame clones and omits some. Of 110,000 to 150,000 clones in the sample, about 74% are singletons; the top ten hold 1.5% to 2%. Sequencing input: PBMCs. The receptors were gathered from a woman in her forties in good health and CMV-seronegative. CDR3s include the opening cysteine and the closing phenylalanine or tryptophan. D genes are given only for firm matches. Size values are once, few and many counts, or a class for expanded clones, and some rows have none.

clone size | J gene | D gene | V gene | CDR3 protein | CDR3 DNA
NA | TRBJ1-5 | NA | TRBV5-8 | CASSRFHSNGNQPQHF | TGTGCCAGCAGCCGATTTCACAGTAATGGCAATCAGCCCCAGCATTTT
NA | TRBJ2-7 | NA | TRBV27 | CASSLSNRQFYEQYF | TGTGCCAGCAGTTTATCGAACAGGCAGTTCTACGAGCAGTACTTC
NA | TRBJ2-1 | TRBD2 | TRBV7-9 | CASSLLSGGSNEQFF | TGTGCCAGCAGCTTACTTAGCGGGGGAAGTAATGAGCAGTTCTTC
NA | TRBJ2-7 | TRBD2 | TRBV7-6 | CASSLVLAGGYEQYF | TGTGCCAGCAGCTTAGTTCTAGCGGGGGGTTACGAGCAGTACTTC
NA | TRBJ1-4 | NA | TRBV19 | CASSYVNRDNEKLFF | TGTGCCAGTAGTTACGTAAACAGGGATAATGAAAAACTGTTTTTT
NA | TRBJ1-2 | TRBD1 | TRBV5-1 | CASSLGRGRLNYGYTF | TGCGCCAGCAGCTTGGGCAGGGGGCGGCTTAACTATGGCTACACCTTC
NA | TRBJ2-7 | TRBD1 | TRBV4-1 | CASSQDPRGTVYEQYF | TGCGCCAGCAGCCAAGATCCCCGAGGGACAGTCTACGAGCAGTACTTC
NA | TRBJ1-5 | TRBD1 | TRBV14 | CASSQDTGGKQPQHF | TGTGCCAGCAGCCAAGATACAGGGGGAAAACAGCCCCAGCATTTT
NA | TRBJ1-4 | NA | TRBV28 | CASSTPGGPTGEKLFF | TGTGCCAGCTCCACACCCGGGGGACCTACAGGTGAAAAACTGTTTTTT
NA | TRBJ2-7 | TRBD2 | TRBV27 | CACRFGGGPSYEQYF | TGTGCCTGCCGCTTTGGCGGGGGGCCCTCCTACGAGCAGTACTTC
few | TRBJ2-3 | TRBD2 | TRBV7-6 | CASSPMALAGADTQYF | TGTGCCAGCAGCCCCATGGCCCTAGCGGGAGCAGATACGCAGTATTTT
NA | TRBJ2-7 | TRBD2 | TRBV4-1 | CASSPTLGTSYEQYF | TGCGCCAGCAGCCCCACCCTCGGGACTAGTTACGAGCAGTACTTC
NA | TRBJ1-1 | NA | TRBV18 | CASSPLAENTEAFF | TGTGCCAGCTCACCACTGGCGGAGAACACTGAAGCTTTCTTT
few | TRBJ2-7 | NA | TRBV5-1 | CASSHGSQGGGYEQYF | TGCGCCAGCAGCCATGGGTCACAGGGAGGGGGCTACGAGCAGTACTTC